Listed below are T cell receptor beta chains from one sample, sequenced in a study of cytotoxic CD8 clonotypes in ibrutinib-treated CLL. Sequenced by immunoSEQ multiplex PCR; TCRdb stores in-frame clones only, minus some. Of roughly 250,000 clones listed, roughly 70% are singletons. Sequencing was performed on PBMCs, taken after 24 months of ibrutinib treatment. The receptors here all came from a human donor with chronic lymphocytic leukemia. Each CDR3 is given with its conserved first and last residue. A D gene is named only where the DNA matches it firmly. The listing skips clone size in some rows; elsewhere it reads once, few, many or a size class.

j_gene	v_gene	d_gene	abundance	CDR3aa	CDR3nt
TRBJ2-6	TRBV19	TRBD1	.	CASRQGAGANVLTF	TGTGCCAGTAGACAGGGGGCTGGGGCCAACGTCCTGACTTTC
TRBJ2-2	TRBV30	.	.	CAWGESANTGELFF	TGTGCCTGGGGAGAGTCAGCGAACACCGGGGAGCTGTTTTTT
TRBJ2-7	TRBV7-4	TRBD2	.	CASSLRTSGYEQYF	TGTGCCAGCAGCTTAAGGACTAGCGGATACGAGCAGTACTTC
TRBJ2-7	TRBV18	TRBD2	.	CASSQAFGGRDHEQYF	TGTGCCAGCTCGCAGGCCTTCGGCGGGAGGGACCACGAGCAGTACTTC
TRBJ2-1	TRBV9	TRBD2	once	CASSPGAGGNYNEQFF	TGTGCCAGCTCCCCCGGGGCGGGAGGTAACTACAATGAGCAGTTCTTC
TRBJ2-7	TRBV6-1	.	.	CASIRPSSAGYEQYF	TGTGCCAGCATCCGCCCCTCGTCAGCGGGTTACGAGCAGTACTTC
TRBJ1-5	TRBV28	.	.	CASTQDGNQPQHF	TGTGCCAGCACACAGGACGGCAATCAGCCCCAGCATTTT
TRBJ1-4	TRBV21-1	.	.	CASSIRGGSEKLFF	TGTGCCAGCAGCATTAGAGGAGGGAGTGAAAAACTGTTTTTT
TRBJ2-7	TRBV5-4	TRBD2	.	CASSQLAGSDEQYF	TGTGCCAGCAGCCAACTAGCGGGATCTGACGAGCAGTACTTC
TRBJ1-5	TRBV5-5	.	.	CASSQGQGNLYQPQHF	TGTGCCAGCAGCCAAGGGCAGGGTAATCTCTATCAGCCCCAGCATTTT
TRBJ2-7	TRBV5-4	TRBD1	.	CASSSRDRGYEQYF	TGTGCCAGCAGCTCCCGGGACAGGGGTTACGAGCAGTACTTC
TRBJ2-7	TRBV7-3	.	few	CASSPNSYEQYF	TGTGCCAGCAGCCCCAACTCCTACGAGCAGTACTTC
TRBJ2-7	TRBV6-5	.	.	CASSSNSYEQYF	TGTGCCAGCAGTTCCAACTCCTACGAGCAGTACTTC
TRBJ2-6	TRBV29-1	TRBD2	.	CSVEGTAGGPYGANVLTF	TGCAGCGTTGAAGGTACAGCGGGAGGGCCGTACGGGGCCAACGTCCTGACTTTC
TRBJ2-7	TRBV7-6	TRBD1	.	CASSPTGQPYEQYF	TGTGCCAGCAGCCCGACGGGACAGCCCTACGAGCAGTACTTC
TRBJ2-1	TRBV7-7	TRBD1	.	CASSLVGGQGTGEQFF	TGTGCTAGCAGCTTAGTCGGGGGACAGGGTACTGGTGAGCAGTTCTTC
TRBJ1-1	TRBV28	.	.	CASSPHSGPTYEAFF	TGTGCCAGCAGTCCCCACTCGGGGCCGACCTATGAAGCTTTCTTT
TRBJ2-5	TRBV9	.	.	CASSDGQRETQYF	TGTGCCAGCAGCGACGGGCAGAGGGAGACCCAGTACTTC
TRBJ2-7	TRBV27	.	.	CASSTLENRAPYEQYF	TGTGCCAGCTCCACCCTCGAGAACCGAGCACCCTACGAGCAGTACTTC
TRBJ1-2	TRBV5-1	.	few	CASSLGLGETNYGYTF	TGCGCCAGCAGCTTGGGGCTCGGGGAGACTAACTATGGCTACACCTTC
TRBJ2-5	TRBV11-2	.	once	CASSSGQETQYF	TGTGCCAGCAGCTCCGGACAAGAGACCCAGTACTTC
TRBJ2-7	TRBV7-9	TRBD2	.	CASSNTGIYSGRETYEQYF	TGTGCCAGCAGCAACACCGGCATTTATAGCGGGAGGGAAACCTACGAGCAGTACTTC
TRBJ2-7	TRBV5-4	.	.	CASSRGQNNDYEQYF	TGTGCCAGCAGCCGCGGACAGAATAATGACTACGAGCAGTACTTC
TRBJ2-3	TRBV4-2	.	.	CASSPLETGDADTQYF	TGTGCCAGCAGCCCTCTGGAGACGGGAGACGCAGATACGCAGTATTTT
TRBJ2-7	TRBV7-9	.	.	CASSRYEGYHEQYF	TGTGCCAGCAGCCGATACGAGGGTTACCACGAGCAGTACTTC
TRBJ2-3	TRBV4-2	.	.	CASSQVGDFYTDTQYF	TGTGCCAGCAGCCAAGTGGGGGACTTTTACACAGATACGCAGTATTTT
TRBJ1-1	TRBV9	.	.	CASSPHSGGVNTEAFF	TGTGCCAGCAGCCCTCACTCCGGGGGCGTGAACACTGAAGCTTTCTTT
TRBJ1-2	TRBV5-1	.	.	CASSWEGPYGYTF	TGCGCCAGCAGCTGGGAGGGACCCTATGGCTACACCTTC
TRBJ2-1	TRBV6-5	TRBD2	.	CASSLSGSIYNEQFF	TGTGCCAGCAGTCTCAGCGGGAGTATTTACAATGAGCAGTTCTTC
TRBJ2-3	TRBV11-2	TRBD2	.	CASSFRTSADTQYF	TGTGCCAGCAGCTTCAGGACTAGTGCAGATACGCAGTATTTT
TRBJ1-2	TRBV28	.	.	CASSFSIYGYTF	TGTGCCAGCAGCTTCAGCATCTATGGCTACACCTTC
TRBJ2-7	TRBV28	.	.	CASSFVGPLEEQYF	TGTGCCAGCAGTTTTGTAGGACCCCTAGAGGAGCAGTACTTC
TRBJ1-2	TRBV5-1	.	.	CASSLNSLRTF	TGCGCCAGCAGCTTGAACAGCCTAAGGACCTTC
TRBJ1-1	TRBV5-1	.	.	CASSLVTNTEAFF	TGCGCCAGCAGCTTAGTCACAAACACTGAAGCTTTCTTT
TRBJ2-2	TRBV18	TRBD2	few	CASSPSHSGTTGELFF	TGTGCCAGCTCCCCCTCCCATAGCGGGACCACCGGGGAGCTGTTTTTT